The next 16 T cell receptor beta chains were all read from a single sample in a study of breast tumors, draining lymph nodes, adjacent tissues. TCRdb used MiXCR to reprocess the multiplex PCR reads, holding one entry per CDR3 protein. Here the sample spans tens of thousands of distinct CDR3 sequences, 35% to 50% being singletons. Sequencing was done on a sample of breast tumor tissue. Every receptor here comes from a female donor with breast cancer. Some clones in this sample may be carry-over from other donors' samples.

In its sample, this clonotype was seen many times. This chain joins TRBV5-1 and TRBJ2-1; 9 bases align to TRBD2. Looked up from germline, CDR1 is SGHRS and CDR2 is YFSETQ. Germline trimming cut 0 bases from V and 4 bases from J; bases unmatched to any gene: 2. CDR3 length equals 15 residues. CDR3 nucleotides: TGCGCCAGCAGCTTGGCCCTAGCGGGGTACAATGAGCAGTTCTTC. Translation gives CASSLALAGYNEQFF.

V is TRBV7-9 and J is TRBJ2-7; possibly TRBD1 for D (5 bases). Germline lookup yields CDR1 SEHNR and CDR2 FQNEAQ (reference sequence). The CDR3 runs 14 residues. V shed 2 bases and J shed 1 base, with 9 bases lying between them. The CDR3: CASSLTGASYEQYF. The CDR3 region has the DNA TGTGCCAGCAGCTTAACAGGCGCTTCCTACGAGCAGTACTTC.

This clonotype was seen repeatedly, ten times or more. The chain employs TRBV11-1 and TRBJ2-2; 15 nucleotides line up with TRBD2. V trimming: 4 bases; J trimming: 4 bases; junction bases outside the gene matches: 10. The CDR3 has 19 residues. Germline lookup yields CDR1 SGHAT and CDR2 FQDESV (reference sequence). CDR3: CASSSMWTSGRALTGELFF. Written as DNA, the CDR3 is TGTGCCAGCAGCTCCATGTGGACTAGCGGGAGGGCCCTCACCGGGGAGCTGTTTTTT.

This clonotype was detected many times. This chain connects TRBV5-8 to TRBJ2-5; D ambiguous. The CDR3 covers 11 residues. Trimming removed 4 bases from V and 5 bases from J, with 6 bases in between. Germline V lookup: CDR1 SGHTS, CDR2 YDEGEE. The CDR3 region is CASSPGETQYF. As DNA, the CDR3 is TGTGCCAGCAGCCCCGGCGAGACCCAGTACTTC.

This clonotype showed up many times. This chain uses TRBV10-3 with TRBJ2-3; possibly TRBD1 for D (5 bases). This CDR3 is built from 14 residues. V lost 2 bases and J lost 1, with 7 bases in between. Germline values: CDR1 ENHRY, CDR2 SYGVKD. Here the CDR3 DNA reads TGTGCCATCAGTGAGATACAGGGCACAGATACGCAGTATTTT. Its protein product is CAISEIQGTDTQYF.

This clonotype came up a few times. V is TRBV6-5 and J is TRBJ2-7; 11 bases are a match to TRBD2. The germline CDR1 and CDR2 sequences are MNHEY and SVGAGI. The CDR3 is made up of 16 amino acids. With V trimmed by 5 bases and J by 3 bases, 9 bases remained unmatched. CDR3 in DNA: TGTGCCAGCAGTCTCGACCCCGGGACTAGCGGCTACGAGCAGTACTTC. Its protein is CASSLDPGTSGYEQYF.

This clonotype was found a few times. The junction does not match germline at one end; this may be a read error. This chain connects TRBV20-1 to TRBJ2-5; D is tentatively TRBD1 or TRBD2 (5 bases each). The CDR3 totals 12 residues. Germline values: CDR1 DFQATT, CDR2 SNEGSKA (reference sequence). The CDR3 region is CSAPIRDGTPYF. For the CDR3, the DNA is TGCAGTGCGCCCATCCGGGATGGGACCCCGTACTTC.

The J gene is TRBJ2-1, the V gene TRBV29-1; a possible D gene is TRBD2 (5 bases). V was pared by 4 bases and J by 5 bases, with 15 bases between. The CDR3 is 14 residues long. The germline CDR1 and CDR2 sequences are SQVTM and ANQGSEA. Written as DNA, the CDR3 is TGCAGCGTTGGGTCCAGCGGCCAAGACAATGAGCAGTTCTTC. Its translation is CSVGSSGQDNEQFF.

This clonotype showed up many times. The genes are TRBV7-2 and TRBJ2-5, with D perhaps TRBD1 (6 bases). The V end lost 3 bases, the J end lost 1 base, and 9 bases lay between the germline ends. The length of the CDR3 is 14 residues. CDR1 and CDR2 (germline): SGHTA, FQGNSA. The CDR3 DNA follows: TGTGCCAGCAGCTTGTGGACAGTCCAAGAGACCCAGTACTTC. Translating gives CASSLWTVQETQYF.

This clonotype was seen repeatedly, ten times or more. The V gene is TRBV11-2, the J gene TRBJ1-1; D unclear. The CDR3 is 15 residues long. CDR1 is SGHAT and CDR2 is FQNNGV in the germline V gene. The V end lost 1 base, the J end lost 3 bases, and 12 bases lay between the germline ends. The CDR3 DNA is TGTGCCAGCAGCTTAGCCTTACTGGGCTACACTGAAGCTTTCTTT. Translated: CASSLALLGYTEAFF.

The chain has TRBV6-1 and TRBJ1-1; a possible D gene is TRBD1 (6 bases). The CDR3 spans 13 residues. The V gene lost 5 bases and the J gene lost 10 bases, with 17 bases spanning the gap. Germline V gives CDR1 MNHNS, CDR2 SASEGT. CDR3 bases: TGTGCCAGCAGTCTCCGGGAGGGGGTCTTAGCTTTCTTT. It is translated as CASSLREGVLAFF.

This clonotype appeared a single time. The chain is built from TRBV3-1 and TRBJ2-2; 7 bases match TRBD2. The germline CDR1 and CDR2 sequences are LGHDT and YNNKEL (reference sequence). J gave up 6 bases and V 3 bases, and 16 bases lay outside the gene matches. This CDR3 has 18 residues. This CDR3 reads CASSQDGTGGGHAGELFF. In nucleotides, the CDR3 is TGTGCCAGCAGCCAGGACGGAACGGGAGGCGGTCACGCCGGGGAGCTGTTTTTT.

In DNA, the CDR3 is TGTGCCAGCAGCCTCGCCTGGGACGGACGGCCAGACACCATATATTTT. This sequence encodes CASSLAWDGRPDTIYF. The V call is TRBV7-8, the J call TRBJ1-3; possibly TRBD1 for D (5 bases). Germline values: CDR1 SGHVS, CDR2 FQNEAQ. The CDR3 covers 16 residues. V shed 5 bases and J shed 8 bases, with 22 bases lying between them. Filled out from reference TRBV7-8 and TRBJ1-3, the complete variable domain reads GAGVSQSPRYKVAKRGQDVALRCDPISGHVSLFWYQQALGQGPEFLTYFQNEAQLDKSGLPSDRFFAERPEGSVSTLKIQRTQQEDSAVYLCASSLAWDGRPDTIYFGEGSWLTVV.

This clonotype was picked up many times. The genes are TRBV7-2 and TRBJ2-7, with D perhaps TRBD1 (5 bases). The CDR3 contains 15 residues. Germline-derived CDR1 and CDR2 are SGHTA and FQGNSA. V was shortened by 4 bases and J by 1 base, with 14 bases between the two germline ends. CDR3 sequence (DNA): TGTGCCAGCAGCTACCATCCTGACAGTTCCTACGAGCAGTACTTC. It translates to CASSYHPDSSYEQYF.

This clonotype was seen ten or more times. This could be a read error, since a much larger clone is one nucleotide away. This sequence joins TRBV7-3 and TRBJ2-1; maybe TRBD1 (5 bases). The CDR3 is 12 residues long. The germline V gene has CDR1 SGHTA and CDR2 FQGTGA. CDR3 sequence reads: CAGSPTGVTLFF. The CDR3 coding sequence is TGTGCCGGCAGCCCAACAGGAGTTACTTTGTTCTTC.

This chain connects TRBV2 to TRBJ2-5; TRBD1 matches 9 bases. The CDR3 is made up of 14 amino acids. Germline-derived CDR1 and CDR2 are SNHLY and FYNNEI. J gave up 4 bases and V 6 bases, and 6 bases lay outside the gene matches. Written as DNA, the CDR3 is TGTGCCAGCAGGGGGGGACAGGGTTCAGAGACCCAGTACTTC. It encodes CASRGGQGSETQYF.